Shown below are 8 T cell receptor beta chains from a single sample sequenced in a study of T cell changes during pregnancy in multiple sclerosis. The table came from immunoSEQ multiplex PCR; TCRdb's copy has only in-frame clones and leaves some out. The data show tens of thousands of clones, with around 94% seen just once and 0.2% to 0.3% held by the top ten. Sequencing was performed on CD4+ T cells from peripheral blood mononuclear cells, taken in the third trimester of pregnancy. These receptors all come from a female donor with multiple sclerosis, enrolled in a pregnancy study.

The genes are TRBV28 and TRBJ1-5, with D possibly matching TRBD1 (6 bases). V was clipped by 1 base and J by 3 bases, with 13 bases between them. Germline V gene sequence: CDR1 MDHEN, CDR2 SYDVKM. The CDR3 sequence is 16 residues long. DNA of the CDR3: TGTGCCAGCAGTTTATCGGCAGGGGCTATCAATCAGCCCCAGCATTTT. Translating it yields CASSLSAGAINQPQHF.

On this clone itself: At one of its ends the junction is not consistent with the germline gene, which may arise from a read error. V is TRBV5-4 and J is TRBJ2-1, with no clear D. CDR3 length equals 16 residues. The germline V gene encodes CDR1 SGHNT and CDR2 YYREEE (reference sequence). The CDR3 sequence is CASSLGRPATYSEQFF. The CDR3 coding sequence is TGTGCCAGCAGCTTGGGCCGTCCCGCAACCTACAGTGAGCAGTTCTTC.

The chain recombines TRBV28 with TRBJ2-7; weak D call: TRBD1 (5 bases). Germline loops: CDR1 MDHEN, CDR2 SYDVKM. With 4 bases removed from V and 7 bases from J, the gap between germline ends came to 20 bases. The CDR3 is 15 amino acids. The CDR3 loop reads CASSSPQERWREQYF. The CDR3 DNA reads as TGTGCCAGCAGTTCGCCACAGGAAAGGTGGCGGGAGCAGTACTTC. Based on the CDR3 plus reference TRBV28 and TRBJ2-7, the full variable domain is DVKVTQSSRYLVKRTGEKVFLECVQDMDHENMFWYRQDPGLGLRLIYFSYDVKMKEKGDIPEGYSVSREKKERFSLILESASTNQTSMYLCASSSPQERWREQYFGPGTRLTVT.

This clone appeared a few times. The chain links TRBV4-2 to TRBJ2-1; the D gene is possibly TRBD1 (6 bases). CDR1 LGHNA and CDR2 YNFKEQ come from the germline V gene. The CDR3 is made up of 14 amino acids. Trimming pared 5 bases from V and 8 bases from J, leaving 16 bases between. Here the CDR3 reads CASSVSTGLDEQFF. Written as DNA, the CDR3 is TGTGCCAGCAGCGTCAGTACAGGGCTGGATGAGCAGTTCTTC.

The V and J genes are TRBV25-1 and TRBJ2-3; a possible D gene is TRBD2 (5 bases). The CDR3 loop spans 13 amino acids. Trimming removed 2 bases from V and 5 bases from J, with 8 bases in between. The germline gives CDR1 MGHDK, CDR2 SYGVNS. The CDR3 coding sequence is TGTGCCAGCAGTGAAAGAGGACTAGATACGCAGTATTTT. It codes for CASSERGLDTQYF.

The CDR3 DNA reads as TGTGCCATCGGGTGGACTAGCGGGAGAGAGACCCAGTACTTC. Translation: CAIGWTSGRETQYF. The chain joins TRBV10-3 to TRBJ2-5; 13 nucleotides match TRBD2. The CDR3 is 14 residues long. V shed 8 bases, J shed 4 bases, and the junction held 4 bases outside the gene matches. In germline, CDR1 is ENHRY, CDR2 SYGVKD.

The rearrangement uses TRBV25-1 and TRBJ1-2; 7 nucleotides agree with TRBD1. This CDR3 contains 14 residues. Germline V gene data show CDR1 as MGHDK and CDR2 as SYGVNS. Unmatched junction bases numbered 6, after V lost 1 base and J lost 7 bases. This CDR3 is CASSELGQTSGYTF. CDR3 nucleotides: TGTGCCAGCAGTGAATTGGGACAGACTAGTGGCTACACCTTC.

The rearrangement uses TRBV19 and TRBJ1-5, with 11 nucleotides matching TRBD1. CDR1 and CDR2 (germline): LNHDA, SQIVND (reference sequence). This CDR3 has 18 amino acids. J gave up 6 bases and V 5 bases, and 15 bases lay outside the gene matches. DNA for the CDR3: TGTGCCAGTAGTTATATCCCCGGACAGGGGGCTCGGGGTCAGCCCCAGCATTTT. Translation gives CASSYIPGQGARGQPQHF.